The clone carrying this T cell receptor beta chain occurred a few times. As yet, its antigen is unknown. A single record per CDR3 protein comes from TCRdb applying MiXCR to the multiplex PCR reads. The sample has a few hundred thousand distinct CDR3 sequences; less than 40% are singletons. This entry comes from a study of breast tumors, draining lymph nodes, adjacent tissues. The V and J ends lost 5 bases and 1 base, in that order; junction bases with no gene match: 7. The CDR3 totals 17 residues. The germline V gene has CDR1 MNHEY and CDR2 SMNVEV (reference sequence). Breast cancer patients provided tissue from their axillary draining lymph nodes. Overall study findings and caveats: Tumors had less TCR diversity than lymph nodes, more than nontumor tissue.

This sequence originates from a female donor with breast cancer. Some clones in this sample may be carry-over from other donors' samples. This chain joins TRBV27 and TRBJ2-3, with TRBD1 matching 12 bases. Sequences were obtained from axillary lymph node tissue. The CDR3 bases are TGTGCCAGCAGTCGCGGGGACAGGGGGCTAGGCACAGATACGCAGTATTTT. It specifies CASSRGDRGLGTDTQYF.